This T cell receptor (beta chain) was identified during a study of shared T cell receptors in the human thymus. There are 17 residues in the CDR3. CDR1 is LNHNV and CDR2 is YYDKDF in the germline V gene (reference sequence). The V gene end was trimmed by 2 bases and the J gene end by 4 bases; junction bases not matched to a gene: 13. Repertoires were generated with immunoSEQ multiplex PCR, while TCRdb's copy carries only in-frame clones and drops some. The repertoire includes hundreds of thousands of clones, more than 70% of them detected once, and approximately 0.0097% sits in the top ten. This sample also belongs to another study, concerning human thymus T cells. Per that study: It was healthy Finnish infants having corrective surgery for congenital heart defects who were the donors. Usage of V and J genes appeared biased in thymic and blood repertoires.

The chain has TRBV15 and TRBJ1-2, with 7 bases lining up with TRBD1. This receptor was obtained from a boy less than two years old with a congenital heart defect. What was sequenced was thymocytes. The CDR3 is CATSRHGDRDFGYGYTF. The CDR3 nucleotides are TGTGCCACCAGCAGACATGGCGACAGGGACTTTGGCTATGGCTACACCTTC.